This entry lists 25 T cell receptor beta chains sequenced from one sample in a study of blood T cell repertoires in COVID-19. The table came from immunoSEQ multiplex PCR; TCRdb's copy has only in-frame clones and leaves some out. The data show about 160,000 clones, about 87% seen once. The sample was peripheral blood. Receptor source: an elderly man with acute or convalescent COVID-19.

The CDR3 reads CASSVQGSTEAFF. For the CDR3, the DNA is TGTGCCAGCAGCGTGCAGGGGAGCACTGAAGCTTTCTTT. The rearrangement links TRBV9 to TRBJ1-1; weak D call: TRBD1 (6 bases). CDR1 is SGDLS and CDR2 is YYNGEE in the germline V gene. This CDR3 spans 13 amino acids. V was clipped by 2 bases and J by 4 bases, with 9 bases between them. Full variable domain (remainder filled in from reference TRBV9 and TRBJ1-1): DSGVTQTPKHLITATGQRVTLRCSPRSGDLSVYWYQQSLDQGLQFLIQYYNGEERAKGNILERFSAQQFPDLHSELNLSSLELGDSALYFCASSVQGSTEAFFGQGTRLTVV.

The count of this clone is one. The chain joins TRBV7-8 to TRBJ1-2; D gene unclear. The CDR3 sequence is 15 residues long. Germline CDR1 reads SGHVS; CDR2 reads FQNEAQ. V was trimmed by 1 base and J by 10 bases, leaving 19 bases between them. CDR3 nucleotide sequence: TGTGCCAGCAGCTTAGTGAGGGCTCCCCTTCGAGACTACACCTTC. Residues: CASSLVRAPLRDYTF.

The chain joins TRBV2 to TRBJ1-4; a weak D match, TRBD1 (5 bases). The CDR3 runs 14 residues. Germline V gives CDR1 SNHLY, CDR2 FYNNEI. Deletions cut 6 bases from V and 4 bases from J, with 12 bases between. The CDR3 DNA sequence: TGTGCCAGCAGCGGGGGTGGATTTAATGAAAAACTGTTTTTT. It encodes CASSGGGFNEKLFF.

The CDR3: CASSIRQGGQPQHF. DNA for the CDR3: TGTGCCAGTAGTATCCGGCAGGGTGGACAGCCCCAGCATTTT. The chain is built from TRBV19 and TRBJ1-5, with a tentative D call TRBD1 (5 bases). Trimming stripped 3 bases from V and 7 bases from J, with 13 bases between. The CDR3 has 14 residues. Germline V lookup: CDR1 LNHDA, CDR2 SQIVND (reference sequence).

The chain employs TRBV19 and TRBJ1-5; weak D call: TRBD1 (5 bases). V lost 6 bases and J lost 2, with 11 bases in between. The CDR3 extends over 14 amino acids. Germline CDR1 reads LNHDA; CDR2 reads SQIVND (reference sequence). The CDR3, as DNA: TGTGCCAGTAGCTCAGGGTGGGGCAATCAGCCCCAGCATTTT. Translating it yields CASSSGWGNQPQHF.

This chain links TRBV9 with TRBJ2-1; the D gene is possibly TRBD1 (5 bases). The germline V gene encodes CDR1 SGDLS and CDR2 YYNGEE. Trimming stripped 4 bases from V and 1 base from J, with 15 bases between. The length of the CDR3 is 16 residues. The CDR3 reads CASSPLGQGSYNEQFF. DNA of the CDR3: TGTGCCAGCAGCCCTCTCGGCCAGGGTTCCTACAATGAGCAGTTCTTC.

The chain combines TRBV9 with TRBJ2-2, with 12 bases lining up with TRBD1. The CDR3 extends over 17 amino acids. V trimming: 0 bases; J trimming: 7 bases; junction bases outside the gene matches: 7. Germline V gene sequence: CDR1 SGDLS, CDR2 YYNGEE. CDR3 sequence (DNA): TGTGCCAGCAGCGTAGAGGGGACAGGGGGCGCCGACGGGGAGCTGTTTTTT. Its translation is CASSVEGTGGADGELFF.

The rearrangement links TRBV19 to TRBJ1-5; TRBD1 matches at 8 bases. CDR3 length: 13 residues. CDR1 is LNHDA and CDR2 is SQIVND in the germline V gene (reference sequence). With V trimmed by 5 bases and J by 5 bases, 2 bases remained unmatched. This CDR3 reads CASSPDRDQPQHF. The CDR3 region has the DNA TGTGCCAGTAGTCCGGACAGGGATCAGCCCCAGCATTTT.

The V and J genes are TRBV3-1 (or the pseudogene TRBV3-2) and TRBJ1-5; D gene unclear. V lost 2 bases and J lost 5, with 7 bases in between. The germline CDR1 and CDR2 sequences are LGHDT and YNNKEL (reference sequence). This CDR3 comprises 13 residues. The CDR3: CASSQRGHQPQHF. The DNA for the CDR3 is TGTGCCAGCAGCCAAAGAGGGCATCAGCCCCAGCATTTT.

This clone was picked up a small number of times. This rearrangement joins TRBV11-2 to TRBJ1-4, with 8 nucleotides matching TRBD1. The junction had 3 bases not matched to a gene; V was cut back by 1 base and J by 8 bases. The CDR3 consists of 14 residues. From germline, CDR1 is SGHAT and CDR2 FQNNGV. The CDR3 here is CASSLGQGWEKLFF. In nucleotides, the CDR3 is TGTGCCAGCAGCTTAGGACAGGGGTGGGAAAAACTGTTTTTT. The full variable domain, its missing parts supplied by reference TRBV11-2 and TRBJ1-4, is EAGVAQSPRYKIIEKRQSVAFWCNPISGHATLYWYQQILGQGPKLLIQFQNNGVVDDSQLPKDRFSAERLKGVDSTLKIQPAKLEDSAVYLCASSLGQGWEKLFFGSGTQLSVL.

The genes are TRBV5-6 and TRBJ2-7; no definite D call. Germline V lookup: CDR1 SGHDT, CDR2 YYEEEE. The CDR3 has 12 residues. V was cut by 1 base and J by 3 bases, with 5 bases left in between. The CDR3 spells CASSLSGYEQYF. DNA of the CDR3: TGTGCCAGCAGCTTGTCCGGCTACGAGCAGTACTTC.

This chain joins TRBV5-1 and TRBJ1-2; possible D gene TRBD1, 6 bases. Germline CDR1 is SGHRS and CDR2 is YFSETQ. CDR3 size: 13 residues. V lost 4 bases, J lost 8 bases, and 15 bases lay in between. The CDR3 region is CASSPDSTRGYTF. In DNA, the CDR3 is TGCGCCAGCAGCCCGGACAGTACTAGGGGCTACACCTTC.

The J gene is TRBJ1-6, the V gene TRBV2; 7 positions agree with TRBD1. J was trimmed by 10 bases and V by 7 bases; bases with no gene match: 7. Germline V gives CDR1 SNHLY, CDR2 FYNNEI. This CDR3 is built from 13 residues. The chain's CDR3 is CASNPGGGSPLHF. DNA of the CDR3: TGTGCCAGCAATCCAGGGGGAGGCTCACCCCTCCACTTT.

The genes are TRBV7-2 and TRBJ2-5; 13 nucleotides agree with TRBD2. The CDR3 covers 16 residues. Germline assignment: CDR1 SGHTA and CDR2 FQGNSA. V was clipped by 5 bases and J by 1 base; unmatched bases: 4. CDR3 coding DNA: TGTGCCAGCAGCACGGGACTAGCGGGGCCCCAAGAGACCCAGTACTTC. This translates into CASSTGLAGPQETQYF.

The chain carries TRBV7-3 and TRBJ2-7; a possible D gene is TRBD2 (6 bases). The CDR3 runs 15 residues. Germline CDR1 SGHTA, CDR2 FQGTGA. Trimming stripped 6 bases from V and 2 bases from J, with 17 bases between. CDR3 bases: TGTGCCAGCAGATCCGATGGAGGCGGGACCTACGAGCAGTACTTC. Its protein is CASRSDGGGTYEQYF.

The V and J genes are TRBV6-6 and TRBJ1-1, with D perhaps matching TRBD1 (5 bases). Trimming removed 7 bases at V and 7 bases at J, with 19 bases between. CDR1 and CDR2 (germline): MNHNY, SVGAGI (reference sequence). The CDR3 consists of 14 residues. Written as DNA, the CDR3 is TGTGCCAGCACTTTCTCGGGGGGAAGTGGTGAAGCTTTCTTT. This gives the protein CASTFSGGSGEAFF.

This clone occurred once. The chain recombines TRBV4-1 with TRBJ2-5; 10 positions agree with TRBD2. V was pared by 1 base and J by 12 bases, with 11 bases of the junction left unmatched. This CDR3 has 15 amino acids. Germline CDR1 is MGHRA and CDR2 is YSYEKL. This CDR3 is CASSQGGTSGEVKYF. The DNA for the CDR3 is TGCGCCAGCAGCCAAGGTGGCACTAGCGGGGAGGTTAAGTACTTC.

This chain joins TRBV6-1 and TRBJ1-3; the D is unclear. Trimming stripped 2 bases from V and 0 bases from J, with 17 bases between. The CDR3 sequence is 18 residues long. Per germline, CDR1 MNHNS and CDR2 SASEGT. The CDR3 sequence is CASSEWSGYTFSGNTIYF. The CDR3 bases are TGTGCCAGCAGTGAATGGTCAGGCTATACTTTCTCTGGAAACACCATATATTTT.

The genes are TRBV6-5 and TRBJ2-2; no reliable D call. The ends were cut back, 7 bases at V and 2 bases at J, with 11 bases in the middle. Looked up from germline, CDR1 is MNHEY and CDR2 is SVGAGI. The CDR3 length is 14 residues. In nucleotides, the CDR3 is TGTGCCAGCAATAGCTCACCTAACACCGGGGAGCTGTTTTTT. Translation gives CASNSSPNTGELFF.

The CDR3 loop reads CAWTGLTDTQYF. The CDR3 nucleotides are TGTGCCTGGACCGGACTAACAGATACGCAGTATTTT. The chain combines TRBV30 with TRBJ2-3; tentatively, D is TRBD2 (6 bases). The CDR3 is 12 residues long. The germline gives CDR1 GTSNPN, CDR2 SVGIG (reference sequence). V was cut by 4 bases and J by 3 bases, with 8 bases left in between.

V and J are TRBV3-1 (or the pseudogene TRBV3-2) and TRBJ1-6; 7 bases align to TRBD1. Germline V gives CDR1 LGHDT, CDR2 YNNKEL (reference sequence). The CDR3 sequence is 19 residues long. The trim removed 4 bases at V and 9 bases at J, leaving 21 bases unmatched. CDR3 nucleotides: TGTGCCAGCAGCCCTTGGATGGTGCTTGGAACAGGGGAAAGTTCACCCCTCCACTTT. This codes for CASSPWMVLGTGESSPLHF.

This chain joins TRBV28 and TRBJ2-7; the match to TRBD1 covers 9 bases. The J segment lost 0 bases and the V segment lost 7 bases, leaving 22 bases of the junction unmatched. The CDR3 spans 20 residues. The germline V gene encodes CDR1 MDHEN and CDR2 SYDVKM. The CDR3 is CASTKIGVWDREYASYEQYF. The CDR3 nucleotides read TGTGCCAGCACCAAGATAGGTGTTTGGGACAGGGAGTACGCCTCCTACGAGCAGTACTTC.

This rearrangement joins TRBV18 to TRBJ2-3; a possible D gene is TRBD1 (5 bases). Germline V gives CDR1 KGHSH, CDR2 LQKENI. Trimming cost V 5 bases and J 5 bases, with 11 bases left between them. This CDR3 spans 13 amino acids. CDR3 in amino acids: CASSKGAGDTQYF. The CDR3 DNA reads TGTGCCAGCTCAAAAGGGGCTGGAGATACGCAGTATTTT.

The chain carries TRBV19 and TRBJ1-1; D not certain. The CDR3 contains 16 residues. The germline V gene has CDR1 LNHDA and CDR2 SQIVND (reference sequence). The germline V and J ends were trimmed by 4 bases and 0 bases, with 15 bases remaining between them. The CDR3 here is CASSSWSRDLNTEAFF. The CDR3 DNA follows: TGTGCCAGTAGTAGTTGGTCGAGGGATCTGAACACTGAAGCTTTCTTT.

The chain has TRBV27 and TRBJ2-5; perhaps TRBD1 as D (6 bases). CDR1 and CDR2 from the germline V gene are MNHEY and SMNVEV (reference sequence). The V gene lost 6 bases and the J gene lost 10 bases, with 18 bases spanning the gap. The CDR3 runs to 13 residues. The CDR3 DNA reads TGTGCCAGCAGCTCAGAGTCCCAGGGGCGCCAGTACTTC. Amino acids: CASSSESQGRQYF.